These T cell receptor beta chains were read from a single sample in a study of blood T cell repertoires in COVID-19. TCRdb's table, derived via immunoSEQ multiplex PCR, lists solely in-frame clones and lacks some. This table has 150,000 to 200,000 clones, 86% appearing once. The specimen sequenced was peripheral blood. The source is a woman aged 60-75 years with COVID-19, enrolled during active disease. CDR3s include the opening cysteine and the closing phenylalanine or tryptophan. Each record gives: clone size, J gene, V gene, D gene, CDR3 DNA, CDR3 protein. The D gene is left open where the match is weak. The listing skips clone size in some rows; elsewhere it reads once, few, many or a size class.

abundance: -; j_gene: TRBJ1-5; v_gene: TRBV19; d_gene: TRBD1; CDR3nt: TGTGCCAGTAGGGGACAGGGGGCGGATCAGCCCCAGCATTTT; CDR3aa: CASRGQGADQPQHF
abundance: -; j_gene: TRBJ1-1; v_gene: TRBV3-1/TRBV3-2; d_gene: -; CDR3nt: TGTGCCAGCAGCCAAGCTGGAGGGCTGGGCACTGAAGCTTTCTTT; CDR3aa: CASSQAGGLGTEAFF
abundance: -; j_gene: TRBJ2-5; v_gene: TRBV29-1; d_gene: TRBD1; CDR3nt: TGCAGCGTCGGACAGGGGTTGGGCGAGACCCAGTACTTC; CDR3aa: CSVGQGLGETQYF
abundance: -; j_gene: TRBJ1-6; v_gene: TRBV7-3; d_gene: -; CDR3nt: TGTGCCAGCAGCACTCGACAGAATTCACCCCTCCACTTT; CDR3aa: CASSTRQNSPLHF
abundance: -; j_gene: TRBJ2-7; v_gene: TRBV29-1; d_gene: -; CDR3nt: TGCAGCGTTGAATGGAATGGGGGACACCTCTACGAGCAGTACTTC; CDR3aa: CSVEWNGGHLYEQYF
abundance: -; j_gene: TRBJ1-2; v_gene: TRBV30; d_gene: -; CDR3nt: TGTGCCTGGAGGGCCTATGGCTACACCTTC; CDR3aa: CAWRAYGYTF
abundance: -; j_gene: TRBJ2-7; v_gene: TRBV28; d_gene: -; CDR3nt: TGTGCCAGCAAGCAGGGTGGGTCCTACGAGCAGTACTTC; CDR3aa: CASKQGGSYEQYF
abundance: -; j_gene: TRBJ2-3; v_gene: TRBV18; d_gene: TRBD2; CDR3nt: TGTGCCAGCTCACCGCTGACTAGCGGGGGCGTGAAAGATACGCAGTATTTT; CDR3aa: CASSPLTSGGVKDTQYF
abundance: -; j_gene: TRBJ1-4; v_gene: TRBV19; d_gene: -; CDR3nt: TGTGCCAGTAGTATAAGGGGCTCAACTAATGAAAAACTGTTTTTT; CDR3aa: CASSIRGSTNEKLFF
abundance: -; j_gene: TRBJ2-7; v_gene: TRBV6-2/TRBV6-3; d_gene: TRBD2; CDR3nt: TGTGCCAGCAGTTACGAGACTAGCGCCGTCTCCTACGAGCAGTACTTC; CDR3aa: CASSYETSAVSYEQYF
abundance: -; j_gene: TRBJ2-5; v_gene: TRBV14; d_gene: -; CDR3nt: TGTGCCAGCAGCCTTACAGGGATTGAAGAGACCCAGTACTTC; CDR3aa: CASSLTGIEETQYF
abundance: -; j_gene: TRBJ2-1; v_gene: TRBV4-3; d_gene: -; CDR3nt: TGCGCCAGCAGCCAAGAGAAGGGACACCTATCCTACAATGAGCAGTTCTTC; CDR3aa: CASSQEKGHLSYNEQFF
abundance: -; j_gene: TRBJ1-5; v_gene: TRBV15; d_gene: TRBD1; CDR3nt: TGTGCCACCAGCAAAGAACCCGGACAGGGGGCTAGCAATCAGCCCCAGCATTTT; CDR3aa: CATSKEPGQGASNQPQHF
abundance: few; j_gene: TRBJ1-2; v_gene: TRBV19; d_gene: TRBD1; CDR3nt: TGTGCCAGTAGAGAGCCGGGACAGGGGATGCGAGGCTACACCTTC; CDR3aa: CASREPGQGMRGYTF
abundance: -; j_gene: TRBJ1-2; v_gene: TRBV6-6; d_gene: TRBD1; CDR3nt: TGTGCCAGCAGTGGACAGGGGGGAGCTAACTATGGCTACACCTTC; CDR3aa: CASSGQGGANYGYTF
abundance: -; j_gene: TRBJ2-1; v_gene: TRBV4-3; d_gene: -; CDR3nt: TGCGCCAGCAGCCATAAAACTATAGCTCACAATGAGCAGTTCTTC; CDR3aa: CASSHKTIAHNEQFF
abundance: once; j_gene: TRBJ2-1; v_gene: TRBV9; d_gene: -; CDR3nt: TGTGCCAGCAGCGCCGGGCCGAACCTAGCGCTAGGGGAGAATGAGCAGTTCTTC; CDR3aa: CASSAGPNLALGENEQFF
abundance: -; j_gene: TRBJ2-3; v_gene: TRBV9; d_gene: TRBD2; CDR3nt: TGTGCCAGCAGCGCCGGGGGACTAGCGTTGGCAGATACGCAGTATTTT; CDR3aa: CASSAGGLALADTQYF
abundance: -; j_gene: TRBJ2-1; v_gene: TRBV7-2; d_gene: -; CDR3nt: TGTGCCAGCAGCCAAAGGAGCGTAACCTACAATGAGCAGTTCTTC; CDR3aa: CASSQRSVTYNEQFF
abundance: -; j_gene: TRBJ1-1; v_gene: TRBV11-3; d_gene: -; CDR3nt: TGTGCCAGCAGCGCCCGGTCAGGGGATCCCACTGAAGCTTTCTTT; CDR3aa: CASSARSGDPTEAFF
abundance: -; j_gene: TRBJ1-1; v_gene: TRBV6-5; d_gene: -; CDR3nt: TGTGCCAGCAACAGGGCCAGTGGAACTGAAGCTTTCTTT; CDR3aa: CASNRASGTEAFF
abundance: -; j_gene: TRBJ2-1; v_gene: TRBV27; d_gene: TRBD2; CDR3nt: TGTGCCAGCAGTGGACTAGCGGGGATCAATGAGCAGTTCTTC; CDR3aa: CASSGLAGINEQFF
abundance: -; j_gene: TRBJ2-7; v_gene: TRBV4-1; d_gene: -; CDR3nt: TGCGCCAGCAGCCAACCTGGGCCTAGCCCCTACGAGCAGTACTTC; CDR3aa: CASSQPGPSPYEQYF
abundance: -; j_gene: TRBJ2-4; v_gene: TRBV19; d_gene: TRBD2; CDR3nt: TGTGCCAGTACCTTAGCGGGAGGATTGTGGGGCAAAAACATTCAGTACTTC; CDR3aa: CASTLAGGLWGKNIQYF
abundance: few; j_gene: TRBJ1-3; v_gene: TRBV19; d_gene: TRBD1; CDR3nt: TGTGCCAGTATTCGACAGGGGGCTCGCGGAAACACCATATATTTT; CDR3aa: CASIRQGARGNTIYF
abundance: -; j_gene: TRBJ2-3; v_gene: TRBV4-3; d_gene: -; CDR3nt: TGCGCCAGCAGCCGGGACATTAACACAGATACGCAGTATTTT; CDR3aa: CASSRDINTDTQYF
abundance: -; j_gene: TRBJ2-7; v_gene: TRBV4-2; d_gene: -; CDR3nt: TGTGCCAGCAGCCAATCGTCGGGGGAGCAGTACTTC; CDR3aa: CASSQSSGEQYF
abundance: few; j_gene: TRBJ2-7; v_gene: TRBV4-3; d_gene: -; CDR3nt: TGCGCCAGCAGCCAGGATCAAGGGAGGCGCGAGCAGTACTTC; CDR3aa: CASSQDQGRREQYF
abundance: -; j_gene: TRBJ2-1; v_gene: TRBV29-1; d_gene: TRBD1; CDR3nt: TGCAGCGTTGGGGGACAGGGGAGCAATGAGCAGTTCTTC; CDR3aa: CSVGGQGSNEQFF
abundance: -; j_gene: TRBJ2-1; v_gene: TRBV6-2/TRBV6-3; d_gene: TRBD2; CDR3nt: TGTGCCAGCAGCTCACACGGACTAGCGGGTGAGAATGAGCAGTTCTTC; CDR3aa: CASSSHGLAGENEQFF
abundance: -; j_gene: TRBJ1-6; v_gene: TRBV7-2; d_gene: -; CDR3nt: TGTGCCAGCAGCTTAGACATCTCTGTCAGATCAAATTCACCCCTCCACTTT; CDR3aa: CASSLDISVRSNSPLHF
abundance: -; j_gene: TRBJ1-5; v_gene: TRBV6-5; d_gene: -; CDR3nt: TGTGCCAGCAGTTACTCGGCCCCAGGTCAGCCCCAGCATTTT; CDR3aa: CASSYSAPGQPQHF
abundance: -; j_gene: TRBJ1-3; v_gene: TRBV5-1; d_gene: -; CDR3nt: TGCGCCAGCAGATTCAGCTCTGGAAACACCATATATTTT; CDR3aa: CASRFSSGNTIYF
abundance: few; j_gene: TRBJ2-3; v_gene: TRBV10-3; d_gene: TRBD1; CDR3nt: TGTGCCATCAGTGAGGACAGGGGGCGAACAGATACGCAGTATTTT; CDR3aa: CAISEDRGRTDTQYF
abundance: -; j_gene: TRBJ1-5; v_gene: TRBV6-1; d_gene: -; CDR3nt: TGTGCCAGCAGTGAAATAATTAGGACTATCAATCCCCAGCATTTT; CDR3aa: CASSEIIRTINPQHF
abundance: -; j_gene: TRBJ1-1; v_gene: TRBV30; d_gene: -; CDR3nt: TGTGCCTGGAGTCTGGCGGACACTGAAGCTTTCTTT; CDR3aa: CAWSLADTEAFF
abundance: -; j_gene: TRBJ1-5; v_gene: TRBV10-3; d_gene: TRBD1; CDR3nt: TGTGCCATCAGGGGACAGGGTAGCAATCAGCCCCAGCATTTT; CDR3aa: CAIRGQGSNQPQHF
abundance: -; j_gene: TRBJ1-4; v_gene: TRBV7-2; d_gene: TRBD1; CDR3nt: TGTGCCAGCAGCTACTACAGGGGGCGAAAACTGTTTTTT; CDR3aa: CASSYYRGRKLFF
abundance: -; j_gene: TRBJ1-1; v_gene: TRBV6-5; d_gene: -; CDR3nt: TGTGCCAGCAGTTACAACAGGAACACTGAAGCTTTCTTT; CDR3aa: CASSYNRNTEAFF
abundance: -; j_gene: TRBJ2-3; v_gene: TRBV24-1; d_gene: -; CDR3nt: TGTGCCACCAGTGGCTCCCCTGGGGCGGATACGCAGTATTTT; CDR3aa: CATSGSPGADTQYF
abundance: -; j_gene: TRBJ2-5; v_gene: TRBV5-8; d_gene: -; CDR3nt: TGTGCCAGCAGCACCCGACTCGGGATAAGGGAGACCCAGTACTTC; CDR3aa: CASSTRLGIRETQYF
abundance: -; j_gene: TRBJ1-1; v_gene: TRBV19; d_gene: TRBD1; CDR3nt: TGTGCCAGTAGTATAGTTAGGGGACAGGCGAACACTGAAGCTTTCTTT; CDR3aa: CASSIVRGQANTEAFF
abundance: -; j_gene: TRBJ2-7; v_gene: TRBV6-5; d_gene: TRBD1; CDR3nt: TGTGCCAGCAGTTTGCTCCCCGGGACAGGGGTGGGGGAGCAGTACTTC; CDR3aa: CASSLLPGTGVGEQYF
abundance: -; j_gene: TRBJ2-1; v_gene: TRBV2; d_gene: -; CDR3nt: TGTGCCAGCAGACGAGGAGCGGGCCTGGGGGGTGAGCAGTTCTTC; CDR3aa: CASRRGAGLGGEQFF
abundance: -; j_gene: TRBJ2-5; v_gene: TRBV6-5; d_gene: TRBD1; CDR3nt: TGTGCCCACGGCAGGGGGCCTGAAGAGACCCAGTACTTC; CDR3aa: CAHGRGPEETQYF
abundance: -; j_gene: TRBJ2-7; v_gene: TRBV11-2; d_gene: -; CDR3nt: TGTGCCAGCAGCTTCGGCGTCACCAGGGAGCAGTACTTC; CDR3aa: CASSFGVTREQYF
abundance: -; j_gene: TRBJ1-5; v_gene: TRBV15; d_gene: TRBD1; CDR3nt: TGTGCCACCAGCAGTCGGACAGGACCCAATCAGCCCCAGCATTTT; CDR3aa: CATSSRTGPNQPQHF
abundance: few; j_gene: TRBJ2-2; v_gene: TRBV7-8; d_gene: -; CDR3nt: TGTGCCAGCAGCTTAGGCGGGCCCCTACCAGGGGAGCTGTTTTTT; CDR3aa: CASSLGGPLPGELFF
abundance: -; j_gene: TRBJ1-6; v_gene: TRBV10-3; d_gene: TRBD1; CDR3nt: TGTGCCACCCGAATAGGACAGGCCGATAATTCACCCCTCCACTTT; CDR3aa: CATRIGQADNSPLHF
abundance: -; j_gene: TRBJ1-4; v_gene: TRBV7-2; d_gene: -; CDR3nt: TGTGCCAGCAGCTTCGGAGGGCTAAATGAAAAACTGTTTTTT; CDR3aa: CASSFGGLNEKLFF
abundance: -; j_gene: TRBJ2-2; v_gene: TRBV19; d_gene: TRBD2; CDR3nt: TGTGCCAGTAGTATTAGGGAGGGAAACACCGGGGAGCTGTTTTTT; CDR3aa: CASSIREGNTGELFF
abundance: -; j_gene: TRBJ2-7; v_gene: TRBV18; d_gene: TRBD2; CDR3nt: TGTGCCAGCTCACCACGTGCGGGAGAGAGGTACGAGCAGTACTTC; CDR3aa: CASSPRAGERYEQYF
abundance: -; j_gene: TRBJ2-5; v_gene: TRBV5-1; d_gene: TRBD2; CDR3nt: TGCGCCAGCAGGGGAGGGGAAGAGACCCAGTACTTC; CDR3aa: CASRGGEETQYF
abundance: -; j_gene: TRBJ2-2; v_gene: TRBV28; d_gene: TRBD1; CDR3nt: TGTGCCAGCAGTCCGTCGGGACAGGGGGCCACCGGGGAGCTGTTTTTT; CDR3aa: CASSPSGQGATGELFF
abundance: -; j_gene: TRBJ2-5; v_gene: TRBV7-6; d_gene: -; CDR3nt: TGTGCCAGCAGCTTGCTTCCAGACACCAAAGAGACCCAGTACTTC; CDR3aa: CASSLLPDTKETQYF
abundance: -; j_gene: TRBJ2-1; v_gene: TRBV2; d_gene: TRBD2; CDR3nt: TGTGCCAGCAGTCCCGGGACTATCAATGAGCAGTTCTTC; CDR3aa: CASSPGTINEQFF
abundance: once; j_gene: TRBJ2-7; v_gene: TRBV7-2; d_gene: TRBD2; CDR3nt: TGTGCCAGCAGCGCCGTAGCGGGGTCCTACGAGCAGTACTTC; CDR3aa: CASSAVAGSYEQYF